This TCR beta chain was sequenced in a study of T cells after yellow fever vaccination. Overall study context: Preparation used SMART-Seq v4 Ultra Low Input for the low-cell-number fractions.

This clonotype was recorded a few times. The TCR cDNA carried a universal primer site and UMIs from 5'RACE template switching. TCRdb reanalysed the 5' RACE reads using MiXCR and keeps one entry per CDR3 protein. Of tens of thousands of distinct CDR3 sequences listed, about 6.6% are singletons. The CDR3 sequence is 17 residues long. V was trimmed by 2 bases and J by 2 bases, leaving 17 bases between them. Per the germline V gene, CDR1 is SGHTA and CDR2 is FQGNSA. The sample here was CD8+ T cells sorted from PBMCs, taken about 5 days after the first yellow fever vaccination. The gene calls are TRBV7-2 and TRBJ2-3, with D possibly matching TRBD2 (5 bases). The TCR originated in a man aged 18 to 30 who received the YFV17D yellow fever vaccine. This chain's CDR3 is CASSLRVWLAFTDTQYF. The DNA of the CDR3 is TGTGCCAGCAGCTTAAGAGTTTGGCTAGCCTTCACAGATACGCAGTATTTT.